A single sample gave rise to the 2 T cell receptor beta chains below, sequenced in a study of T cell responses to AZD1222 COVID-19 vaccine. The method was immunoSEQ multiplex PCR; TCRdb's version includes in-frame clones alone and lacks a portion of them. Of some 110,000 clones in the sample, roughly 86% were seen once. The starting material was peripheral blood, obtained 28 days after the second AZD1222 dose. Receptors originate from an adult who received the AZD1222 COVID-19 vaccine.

CDR3 nucleotides: TGTGCCAGCGGACAGGGATCGAACACTGAAGCTTTCTTT. This translates into CASGQGSNTEAFF. The genes are TRBV13 and TRBJ1-1; 8 bases are a match to TRBD1. J was trimmed by 1 base and V by 8 bases; bases with no gene match: 3. Germline CDR1 reads PRHDT; CDR2 reads FYEKMQ (reference sequence). The CDR3 extends over 13 amino acids.

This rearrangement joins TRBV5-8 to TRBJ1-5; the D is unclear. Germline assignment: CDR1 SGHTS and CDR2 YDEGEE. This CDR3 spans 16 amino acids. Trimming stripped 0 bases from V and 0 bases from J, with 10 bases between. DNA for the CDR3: TGTGCCAGCAGCTTGGTATCGGTTTATAGCAATCAGCCCCAGCATTTT. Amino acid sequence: CASSLVSVYSNQPQHF.